The 4 T cell receptor beta chains presented below share a single source sample, sequenced in a study of CD8+ T cells in alopecia areata. RNA was isolated and reverse transcribed to cDNA, the sequencing template. TCRdb's copy holds only in-frame clones and misses some; the assay was immunoSEQ multiplex PCR. The table shows 70,000 or so clones, with approximately 60% occurring only once. The sample consisted of CD8+ T cells sorted from blood, taken at week 0. The receptor source for this set is a human donor with alopecia areata.

The genes are TRBV4-1 and TRBJ1-2; D ambiguous. V was trimmed by 2 bases and J by 1 base, leaving 14 bases between them. The germline V gene has CDR1 MGHRA and CDR2 YSYEKL. This CDR3 is built from 16 residues. The CDR3 DNA reads as TGCGCCAGCAGCCAAAGCGGAGCGACACTTAACTATGGCTACACCTTC. Protein product: CASSQSGATLNYGYTF.

This clone has only a few counts. This chain links TRBV14 with TRBJ2-7; tentatively, D is TRBD1 (6 bases). This CDR3 spans 16 amino acids. V lost 4 bases to trimming and J lost 0 bases, with 16 bases between them. The germline CDR1 and CDR2 sequences are SGHDN and FVKESK. The CDR3 loop reads CASSPPGTSYSYEQYF. CDR3 nucleotides: TGTGCCAGCAGCCCTCCCGGGACAAGTTACTCCTACGAGCAGTACTTC.

The chain recombines TRBV27 with TRBJ2-1; 9 nucleotides agree with TRBD2. V was pared by 4 bases and J by 8 bases, with 6 bases of the junction left unmatched. CDR1 and CDR2 from the germline V gene are MNHEY and SMNVEV (reference sequence). The CDR3 runs 14 residues. CDR3 in amino acids: CASSWRRGGDEQFF. In DNA form, the CDR3 reads TGTGCCAGCAGTTGGAGGCGGGGGGGCGATGAGCAGTTCTTC.

The rearrangement uses TRBV28 and TRBJ2-3; 7 bases fit TRBD1. J lost 0 bases, V lost 5 bases, and 5 bases had no gene match. CDR1 MDHEN and CDR2 SYDVKM come from the germline V gene. CDR3 length equals 15 residues. In DNA form, the CDR3 reads TGTGCCAGCAGTCCGAGGGACAGTAGCACAGATACGCAGTATTTT. Its protein product is CASSPRDSSTDTQYF.